Listed below are T cell receptor beta chains from one sample, sequenced in a study of CD8 T cells in ankylosing spondylitis. TCRdb re-derived calls from the 5' RACE reads in MiXCR, one entry per CDR3 protein. The table has about 220,000 distinct CDR3 sequences, 7% to 8% seen once. Input material: blood, either unsorted or a sorted T cell fraction (not recorded which). These receptors came from a male donor with ankylosing spondylitis. CDR3s include the opening cysteine and the closing phenylalanine or tryptophan. The D gene is left open where the match is weak. Clone size appears in some rows only: once, few, many, or a class for an expanded clone.

J	size	V	D	CDR3	DNA
TRBJ1-5	-	TRBV15	TRBD1	CATSHTRGGLRDQPQHF	TGTGCCACCAGCCATACTCGAGGGGGCCTTCGAGATCAGCCCCAGCATTTT
TRBJ2-7	-	TRBV7-9	-	CASSPQPGQLSSYEQYF	TGTGCCAGCAGCCCCCAGCCGGGGCAGCTGAGCTCCTACGAGCAGTACTTC
TRBJ2-3	many	TRBV4-1	TRBD2	CASSQETSGYSTDTQYF	TGCGCCAGCAGCCAAGAAACTAGCGGATATAGCACAGATACGCAGTATTTT
TRBJ1-2	many	TRBV4-2	-	CASSQDRDSPDTF	TGTGCCAGCAGCCAAGACCGGGACTCGCCAGACACCTTC
TRBJ2-7	-	TRBV5-1	-	CASSTLAIDYEQYF	TGCGCCAGCAGCACATTAGCGATTGACTACGAGCAGTACTTC
TRBJ2-1	many	TRBV4-3	TRBD2	CASSQGLAGGNEQFF	TGCGCCAGCAGCCAAGGGCTGGCGGGAGGAAATGAGCAGTTCTTC
TRBJ2-4	many	TRBV19	TRBD1	CASSYRGSKNIQYF	TGTGCCAGTAGTTACAGGGGAAGCAAAAACATTCAGTACTTC
TRBJ1-4	many	TRBV27	TRBD1	CASSLWGTGDEKLFF	TGTGCCAGCAGTTTATGGGGGACAGGGGATGAAAAACTGTTTTTT
TRBJ2-1	few	TRBV9	-	CASSARDSPNFYNEQFF	TGTGCCAGCAGCGCACGGGATAGCCCCAATTTCTACAATGAGCAGTTCTTC
TRBJ2-3	many	TRBV12-3/TRBV12-4	-	CASSLRTDTQYF	TGTGCCAGCAGTTTGCGTACAGATACGCAGTATTTT
TRBJ2-3	many	TRBV3-1	TRBD1	CASSPRQGKSSDTQYF	TGTGCCAGCAGCCCCCGACAGGGGAAGAGTTCAGATACGCAGTATTTT
TRBJ2-1	-	TRBV6-4	TRBD1	CASSPGQGPQDEQFF	TGTGCCAGCAGCCCGGGACAGGGTCCCCAGGATGAGCAGTTCTTC
TRBJ1-1	many	TRBV4-3	-	CASSQNPLNSEAFF	TGCGCCAGCAGCCAAAACCCTTTAAACAGTGAAGCTTTCTTT
TRBJ2-1	-	TRBV20-1	TRBD2	CSARTSGRAGEQFF	TGCAGTGCAAGGACTAGCGGGAGGGCTGGGGAGCAGTTCTTC
TRBJ2-7	many	TRBV28	-	CASSLVSIGHEQYF	TGTGCCAGCAGTTTAGTCAGTATTGGGCACGAGCAGTACTTC
TRBJ2-2	few	TRBV7-9	-	CASPMGSAGELFF	TGTGCCAGCCCGATGGGAAGTGCCGGGGAGCTGTTTTTT
TRBJ1-2	many	TRBV12-3/TRBV12-4	-	CASTRSGGQQSTDYGYTF	TGTGCCAGCACCAGAAGCGGGGGCCAGCAATCCACGGACTATGGCTACACCTTC
TRBJ1-5	few	TRBV2	TRBD1	CASSERGTGGNQPQHF	TGTGCCAGCAGTGAACGTGGAACAGGGGGCAATCAGCCCCAGCATTTT
TRBJ2-3	few	TRBV5-1	-	CASSLLGVGSTDTQYF	TGCGCCAGCAGCTTGCTTGGGGTCGGTAGTACAGATACGCAGTATTTT
TRBJ2-7	-	TRBV10-2	-	CAISSGISGQYF	TGCGCCATCAGTTCAGGGATCTCTGGGCAGTACTTC
TRBJ2-7	few	TRBV14	-	CASSHGRLRYEQYF	TGTGCCAGCAGCCACGGACGGTTGAGATACGAGCAGTACTTC
TRBJ2-4	many	TRBV24-1	TRBD2	CATSDPGAGVKNIQYF	TGTGCCACCAGTGACCCCGGAGCGGGAGTCAAAAACATTCAGTACTTC
TRBJ2-5	-	TRBV28	TRBD2	CASSLTGTSVETQYF	TGTGCCAGCAGCCTCACCGGGACTAGCGTTGAGACCCAGTACTTC
TRBJ2-5	few	TRBV7-9	TRBD2	CASASGVQETQYF	TGTGCCAGCGCTAGCGGGGTCCAAGAGACCCAGTACTTC
TRBJ2-7	many	TRBV29-1	-	CSVVTGSYEQYF	TGCAGCGTTGTTACAGGTAGCTACGAGCAGTACTTC
TRBJ2-5	many	TRBV12-3/TRBV12-4	-	CASSLQGRQETQYF	TGTGCCAGCAGTTTACAGGGCCGGCAAGAGACCCAGTACTTC
TRBJ2-1	few	TRBV20-1	-	CSARGEDPIYNEQFF	TGCAGTGCTAGAGGGGAGGACCCCATTTACAATGAGCAGTTCTTC
TRBJ2-1	few	TRBV12-3/TRBV12-4	TRBD2	CASSPWTSGRHNLGNEQFF	TGTGCCAGCAGTCCCTGGACTAGCGGGAGACACAATTTGGGGAATGAGCAGTTCTTC
TRBJ2-3	few	TRBV3-1	TRBD2	CASSRTSGSLPGTDTQYF	TGTGCCAGCAGCCGGACTAGCGGGTCTCTCCCTGGCACAGATACGCAGTATTTT
TRBJ2-7	many	TRBV5-8	-	CASSLMRGVVSEQYF	TGTGCCAGCAGCTTGATGAGGGGGGTGGTATCCGAGCAGTACTTC
TRBJ2-1	many	TRBV20-1	TRBD1	CSALDRGPYNEQFF	TGCAGTGCTCTCGACAGGGGGCCCTACAATGAGCAGTTCTTC
TRBJ2-1	many	TRBV9	-	CASSVGISLYNEQFF	TGTGCCAGCAGCGTAGGGATTTCCCTCTACAATGAGCAGTTCTTC
TRBJ2-1	many	TRBV6-6	-	CASSYVADNEQFF	TGTGCCAGCAGTTACGTGGCAGACAATGAGCAGTTCTTC
TRBJ2-2	-	TRBV12-3/TRBV12-4	-	CASRSHRRTNTGELFF	TGTGCCAGCAGATCTCACAGAAGAACGAACACCGGGGAGCTGTTTTTT
TRBJ2-1	many	TRBV4-3	-	CASSQDRDGYNEQFF	TGCGCCAGCAGCCAAGATCGGGACGGATACAATGAGCAGTTCTTC
TRBJ2-1	few	TRBV28	-	CASSLLGGNNEQFF	TGTGCCAGCAGTTTATTGGGGGGAAACAATGAGCAGTTCTTC
TRBJ2-1	many	TRBV27	TRBD2	CASRLLAGGPSVPNEQFF	TGTGCCAGCAGACTACTAGCGGGGGGGCCTTCAGTTCCCAATGAGCAGTTCTTC